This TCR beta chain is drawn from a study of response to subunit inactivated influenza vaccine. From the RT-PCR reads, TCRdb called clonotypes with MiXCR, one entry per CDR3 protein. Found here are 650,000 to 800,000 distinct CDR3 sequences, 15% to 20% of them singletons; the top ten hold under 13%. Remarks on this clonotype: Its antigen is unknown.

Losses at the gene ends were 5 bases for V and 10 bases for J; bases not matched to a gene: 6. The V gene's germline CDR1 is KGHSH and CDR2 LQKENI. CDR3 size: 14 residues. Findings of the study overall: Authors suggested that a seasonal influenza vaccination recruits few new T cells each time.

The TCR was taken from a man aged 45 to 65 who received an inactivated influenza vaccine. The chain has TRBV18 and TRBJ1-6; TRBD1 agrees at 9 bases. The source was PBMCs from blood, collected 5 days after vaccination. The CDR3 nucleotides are TGTGCCAGCTCAGTCACAGGGGGCGAATCACCCCTCCACTTT. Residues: CASSVTGGESPLHF.